Detailed here is one T cell receptor beta chain. Its antigen is undetermined. This specimen belongs to a study of T cell responses to AZD1222 COVID-19 vaccine. Libraries were prepared by immunoSEQ multiplex PCR; TCRdb keeps only in-frame clonotypes and omits some of them. This sample has roughly 170,000 clones, with 94% found just once. General study findings and limits: Among vaccine-associated CD4 TCRs, coverage spanned spike, with dominance at 160-218 and 743-854. It should be noted that donors were predominantly white British and more often female, and clonal diversity was possibly underestimated. Just six or seven AZD1222 recipients tested seropositive at baseline. Researchers took repertoire samples only after the peak T cell response had come.

This CDR3 has 13 residues. CDR1 is MDHEN and CDR2 is SYDVKM in the germline V gene. Trimming cost V 5 bases and J 4 bases, with 9 bases left between them. The sequence derives from an adult who received the AZD1222 COVID-19 vaccine. This specimen consisted of peripheral blood, obtained 28 days after the second AZD1222 dose. The chain recombines TRBV28 with TRBJ1-3; no definite D call. CDR3 in amino acids: CASSTRPGNTIYF. CDR3 nucleotide sequence: TGTGCCAGCAGTACGCGTCCAGGAAACACCATATATTTT.